Listed here are 17 T cell receptor beta chains from one sample, sequenced in a study of OX40 agonist ivuxolimab in advanced cancers. This table comes from immunoSEQ multiplex PCR, and its TCRdb copy is limited to in-frame clones, with some not included. The data show over 80,000 clones, less than 90% seen once. The specimen comprised CD4+ or CD8+ T cells sorted from blood, sampled in a trial of the OX40 agonist ivuxolimab. The receptors stem from an adult with an advanced solid tumor such as melanoma, head and neck, liver or kidney cancer.

The chain is built from TRBV6-5 and TRBJ1-4, with D possibly matching TRBD1 (6 bases). The length of the CDR3 is 15 residues. V was trimmed by 5 bases and J by 7 bases, leaving 17 bases between them. CDR1 is MNHEY, CDR2 SVGAGI, per germline. CDR3 residues: CASSQTQGRGEKLFF. The CDR3 DNA reads TGTGCCAGCAGTCAAACACAGGGACGAGGTGAAAAACTGTTTTTT.

V gene TRBV5-1 combines with J gene TRBJ1-4, with D tentatively TRBD1 (5 bases). Germline loops: CDR1 SGHRS, CDR2 YFSETQ. Deletions cut 8 bases from V and 7 bases from J, with 9 bases between. The CDR3 has 11 amino acids. CDR3 coding DNA: TGCGCCAGAGGCAGGGCTGAAAAACTGTTTTTT. As protein: CARGRAEKLFF.

In nucleotides, the CDR3 is TGTGCCAGCTCCGGGACAGGGGGTAAAAATGAAAAACTGTTTTTT. The encoded protein is CASSGTGGKNEKLFF. The chain recombines TRBV18 with TRBJ1-4, with TRBD1 matching over 11 bases. V shed 6 bases and J 5 bases; nucleotides not matched to a gene: 5. Germline V gene data show CDR1 as KGHSH and CDR2 as LQKENI. CDR3 length: 15 residues.

The rearrangement joins TRBV6-5 to TRBJ1-1; the match to TRBD1 covers 7 bases. The V and J ends lost 6 bases and 5 bases, in that order; junction bases with no gene match: 9. This CDR3 has 14 residues. Germline V gene data show CDR1 as MNHEY and CDR2 as SVGAGI. The CDR3 protein is CASRPTGVSTEAFF. CDR3 in DNA: TGTGCCAGCAGGCCTACAGGGGTTAGTACTGAAGCTTTCTTT.

For this clone: One end of the junction varies from germline; a read error may be responsible. The chain joins TRBV19 to TRBJ1-5, with D possibly TRBD1 on 6 matching bases. CDR1 is LNHDA and CDR2 is SQIVND in the germline V gene (reference sequence). This CDR3 is 16 amino acids long. The CDR3 bases are TGTGCCAGTAGTATCTTCCAAATACAGGGCGATCAGCCCCGGCATTTT. Translation: CASSIFQIQGDQPRHF.

The chain combines TRBV30 with TRBJ2-7, with 8 bases that match TRBD1. Trimming removed 1 base from V and 2 bases from J; junction bases left unmatched: 7. The CDR3 spans 15 residues. Per germline, CDR1 GTSNPN and CDR2 SVGIG (reference sequence). The CDR3 coding sequence is TGTGCCTGGAGTGGTGGGACAGGAGCCACCTACGAGCAGTACTTC. Amino acid sequence: CAWSGGTGATYEQYF.

This clone appeared a few times. The chain joins TRBV4-1 to TRBJ2-7; D might be TRBD2 (5 bases). There are 15 residues in the CDR3. The ends were cut back, 1 base at V and 2 bases at J, with 12 bases in the middle. CDR1 and CDR2 (germline): MGHRA, YSYEKL. The chain's CDR3 is CASSQVERGTYEQYF. The CDR3 region has the DNA TGCGCCAGCAGCCAAGTCGAGCGAGGGACCTACGAGCAGTACTTC.

The V and J genes are TRBV6-1 and TRBJ1-5; D perhaps matches TRBD1 (5 bases). The germline CDR1 and CDR2 sequences are MNHNS and SASEGT. The CDR3 is 13 residues long. With 6 bases removed from V and 5 bases from J, the gap between germline ends came to 11 bases. As DNA, the CDR3 is TGTGCCAGCAGGGACGGGGACTATCAGCCCCAGCATTTT. It specifies CASRDGDYQPQHF.

V is TRBV29-1 and J is TRBJ2-1; TRBD2 might be the D (6 bases). CDR3 size: 10 residues. Germline assignment: CDR1 SQVTM and CDR2 ANQGSEA. The V end was cut by 4 bases, the J end by 11 bases, with 9 bases between. CDR3 loop: CSVGGIKQFF. Written as DNA, the CDR3 is TGCAGCGTTGGCGGGATCAAGCAGTTCTTC.

The chain has TRBV9 and TRBJ2-6; D unclear. V dropped 0 bases and J dropped 0 bases, with 7 bases sitting between them. Per germline, CDR1 SGDLS and CDR2 YYNGEE. CDR3 length equals 16 residues. CDR3 residues: CASSVEGTSGANVLTF. CDR3 in DNA: TGTGCCAGCAGCGTAGAAGGCACCTCTGGGGCCAACGTCCTGACTTTC.

On this clone itself: Its ends do not fully match the called genes, so a read error is possible. This chain joins TRBV7-2 and TRBJ2-5; maybe TRBD1 (5 bases). Germline V gene data show CDR1 as SGHTA and CDR2 as FQGNSA. The CDR3 loop spans 15 amino acids. In DNA form, the CDR3 reads TGTGCCAGCAGCTTAAGTGCTGGGGCCCAAGCGACCCAGTACTTC. Its protein is CASSLSAGAQATQYF.

This chain links TRBV11-1 with TRBJ2-1; the match to TRBD2 covers 9 bases. The CDR3 totals 16 residues. CDR1 is SGHAT and CDR2 is FQDESV in the germline V gene (reference sequence). The V segment lost 5 bases and the J segment 8 bases; nucleotides outside the gene matches: 13. CDR3 nucleotides: TGTGCCAGCAGCCCGGGACTAGCCAGTTTTGAGGATGAGCAGTTCTTC. Translation gives CASSPGLASFEDEQFF.

This clone was counted once. J is TRBJ2-1 and V is TRBV2; 7 bases are a match to TRBD2. The CDR3 spans 13 residues. Germline V lookup: CDR1 SNHLY, CDR2 FYNNEI. V lost 6 bases and J lost 15; bases outside the gene matches: 14. CDR3 residues: CASSGEGQVTPFF. The CDR3 DNA reads as TGTGCCAGCAGCGGGGAGGGTCAAGTGACACCGTTCTTC.

The genes are TRBV5-1 and TRBJ2-2, with 9 positions matching TRBD1. The CDR3 runs 17 residues. V shed 4 bases and J 0 bases; nucleotides not matched to a gene: 7. CDR1 is SGHRS, CDR2 YFSETQ, per germline. In DNA, the CDR3 is TGCGCCAGCAGCCCCGGACAGGGGCCACCGAACACCGGGGAGCTGTTTTTT. It specifies CASSPGQGPPNTGELFF.

This chain uses TRBV5-6 with TRBJ2-7, with D possibly matching TRBD1 (5 bases). CDR1 and CDR2 from the germline V gene are SGHDT and YYEEEE. V gave up 7 bases and J gave up 3 bases, with 11 bases separating them. This CDR3 comprises 12 residues. The CDR3, as DNA: TGTGCCAGCTTTGGACAAGTCTACGAGCAGTACTTC. Its protein product is CASFGQVYEQYF.

This chain links TRBV7-6 with TRBJ2-1; 11 bases are a match to TRBD2. The trim removed 5 bases at V and 7 bases at J, leaving 13 bases unmatched. The CDR3 contains 17 residues. Germline loops: CDR1 SGHVS, CDR2 FNYEAQ. The CDR3 loop is CASSPKTSGTANNEQFF. In nucleotides, the CDR3 is TGTGCCAGCAGCCCAAAGACTAGCGGGACCGCTAATAATGAGCAGTTCTTC.

This clone was detected only a few times. The V call is TRBV11-2, the J call TRBJ2-7; D gene unclear. V lost 2 bases and J lost 3, with 8 bases in between. The CDR3 has 13 residues. Germline loops: CDR1 SGHAT, CDR2 FQNNGV. The CDR3 loop is CASSLYTDYEQYF. CDR3 sequence (DNA): TGTGCCAGCAGCTTATACACAGACTACGAGCAGTACTTC. Variable domain in full (rest from reference TRBV11-2 and TRBJ2-7): EAGVAQSPRYKIIEKRQSVAFWCNPISGHATLYWYQQILGQGPKLLIQFQNNGVVDDSQLPKDRFSAERLKGVDSTLKIQPAKLEDSAVYLCASSLYTDYEQYFGPGTRLTVT.